A single sample is the source of the 17 T cell receptor beta chains below, sequenced in a study of vaccination and CD4 T cells after COVID-19. This sample's treatment: 10-day PBMC culture with coronavirus spike peptide pools or control peptides (ViraFEST assay). Sequence data for DNA of cultured CD4+ T cells were generated by the Oncomine TCR Beta short-read assay. TCRdb processed the PCR reads anew with MiXCR; each CDR3 protein has one entry. In the table there are 20,000 to 25,000 distinct CDR3 sequences, approximately 65% of which are singletons. Their recognized antigens are unknown. Sequences were derived from CD4+ T cells from blood, cultured in vitro, sampled before SARS-CoV-2 vaccination. The source of these receptors is a human donor who received a COVID-19 vaccine.

The chain has TRBV7-9 and TRBJ2-5; D might be TRBD1 or TRBD2, each matching 5 bases. Germline V gives CDR1 SEHNR, CDR2 FQNEAQ (reference sequence). Between the trimmed V and J ends, which lost 8 bases and 2 bases, there was a span of 18 bases. The CDR3 is 15 residues long. The CDR3 DNA is TGTGCCAGCCTCCCCCTACGGGGCCCGCAAGAGACCCAGTACTTC. It specifies CASLPLRGPQETQYF. Complete variable domain (other parts from reference TRBV7-9 and TRBJ2-5): DTGVSQNPRHKITKRGQNVTFRCDPISEHNRLYWYRQTLGQGPEFLTYFQNEAQLEKSRLLSDRFSAERPKGSFSTLEIQRTEQGDSAMYLCASLPLRGPQETQYFGPGTRLLVL.

The chain carries TRBV7-8 and TRBJ1-1; unclear D gene. The ends were cut back, 5 bases at V and 1 base at J, with 8 bases in the middle. This CDR3 is 13 amino acids long. Germline lookup yields CDR1 SGHVS and CDR2 FQNEAQ. CDR3 DNA: TGTGCCAGCAGCCCGAACCCGAACACTGAAGCTTTCTTT. Its translation: CASSPNPNTEAFF.

The CDR3 region is CASSFDRGGETQYF. The CDR3 coding sequence is TGTGCCAGCAGCTTTGACAGGGGGGGGGAGACCCAGTACTTC. The rearrangement uses TRBV11-2 and TRBJ2-5; TRBD1 matches at 9 bases. Losses at the gene ends were 3 bases for V and 5 bases for J; bases not matched to a gene: 4. Germline V gene sequence: CDR1 SGHAT, CDR2 FQNNGV. The CDR3 contains 14 residues.

V and J are TRBV6-1 and TRBJ1-3; 8 bases agree with TRBD1. The CDR3 totals 17 residues. V was clipped by 5 bases and J by 0 bases; unmatched bases: 9. Per germline, CDR1 MNHNS and CDR2 SASEGT. CDR3 sequence: CASSPTGAYSSGNTIYF. The CDR3 DNA reads as TGTGCCAGCAGTCCGACAGGGGCGTACTCCTCTGGAAACACCATATATTTT.

The chain combines TRBV6-1 with TRBJ2-1; D may be TRBD2 (6 bases). CDR3 length equals 14 residues. V lost 5 bases and J 3 bases, leaving 11 bases between the germline ends. Germline V gives CDR1 MNHNS, CDR2 SASEGT. CDR3 protein: CASSRGLDYNEQFF. The CDR3 DNA is TGTGCCAGCAGTAGGGGACTTGACTACAATGAGCAGTTCTTC.

V and J are TRBV10-3 and TRBJ2-3, with 14 bases identical to TRBD2. The CDR3 covers 18 residues. Trimming at V came to 8 bases and at J to 0 bases, leaving 10 bases not matched to a gene. From germline, CDR1 is ENHRY and CDR2 SYGVKD. DNA for the CDR3: TGTGCCATCCATTTTCGGACTAGCGGGGGGCGGAGCACAGATACGCAGTATTTT. Its protein is CAIHFRTSGGRSTDTQYF.

The chain recombines TRBV11-1 with TRBJ1-1; no reliable D call. The CDR3 loop spans 12 amino acids. V was pared by 3 bases and J by 9 bases, with 11 bases between. Germline CDR1 and CDR2: SGHAT and FQDESV (reference sequence). CDR3 nucleotide sequence: TGTGCCAGCAGCTTGCCAGGCGGGAAAGCTTTCTTT. Its translation: CASSLPGGKAFF.

The chain carries TRBV7-3 and TRBJ1-2, with a possible D match to TRBD1 (6 bases). CDR1 is SGHTA, CDR2 FQGTGA, per germline. V dropped 3 bases and J dropped 5 bases, with 7 bases sitting between them. The CDR3 contains 12 residues. The CDR3 reads CASSFGQYGYTF. CDR3 in DNA: TGTGCCAGCAGCTTCGGACAGTATGGCTACACCTTC.

This chain uses TRBV7-3 with TRBJ2-7; 9 nucleotides agree with TRBD2. Germline V gene sequence: CDR1 SGHTA, CDR2 FQGTGA. With 2 bases clipped from V and 6 bases from J, the junction kept 11 bases outside the gene matches. The CDR3 contains 16 residues. CDR3 in amino acids: CASSLRGGTSSPEQYF. The CDR3 DNA reads as TGTGCCAGCAGCTTACGAGGGGGGACTAGCTCCCCCGAGCAGTACTTC.

The chain joins TRBV5-6 to TRBJ2-5; D gene ambiguous. V lost 3 bases to trimming and J lost 5 bases, with 17 bases between them. Germline V gene sequence: CDR1 SGHDT, CDR2 YYEEEE. This CDR3 region has 15 residues. As DNA, the CDR3 is TGTGCCAGCAGCTCGCCGGGTAGGATAGGCGAGACCCAGTACTTC. This sequence encodes CASSSPGRIGETQYF.

This rearrangement joins TRBV12-3 or TRBV12-4 to TRBJ1-3; perhaps TRBD1 as D (6 bases). The CDR3 runs 16 residues. V was cut by 0 bases and J by 2 bases, with 11 bases left in between. For the CDR3, the DNA is TGTGCCAGCAGTTTAGCTGGTAGGGGGGCTGGAAACACCATATATTTT. Translated: CASSLAGRGAGNTIYF.

This sequence joins TRBV19 and TRBJ2-3; the D gene is possibly TRBD1 (6 bases). Germline CDR1 LNHDA, CDR2 SQIVND (reference sequence). The CDR3 covers 15 residues. V lost 5 bases and J lost 1, with 13 bases in between. For the CDR3, the DNA is TGTGCCAGTAGTTCACGCGGACAGCGCACAGATACGCAGTATTTT. This encodes CASSSRGQRTDTQYF.

The chain recombines TRBV18 with TRBJ1-5; D may be TRBD1 (6 bases). The CDR3 has 16 amino acids. Per germline, CDR1 KGHSH and CDR2 LQKENI. The ends were cut back, 4 bases at V and 1 base at J, with 14 bases in the middle. CDR3 amino acids: CASSLTNQGSNQPQHF. CDR3 nucleotide sequence: TGTGCCAGCTCACTTACCAATCAGGGGAGCAATCAGCCCCAGCATTTT.

The chain uses TRBV5-1 and TRBJ1-2, with D unclear. Germline CDR1 and CDR2: SGHRS and YFSETQ. There are 12 residues in the CDR3. Trimming pared 7 bases from V and 3 bases from J, leaving 10 bases between. This CDR3 reads CASAPADYGYTF. The CDR3 coding sequence is TGCGCCAGCGCTCCGGCTGACTATGGCTACACCTTC.

This clonotype has a single count. The genes are TRBV30 and TRBJ1-1, with a weak D call TRBD1 (5 bases). V was clipped by 0 bases and J by 10 bases, with 12 bases between them. This CDR3 comprises 12 residues. From germline, CDR1 is GTSNPN and CDR2 SVGIG (reference sequence). Here the CDR3 DNA reads TGTGCCTGGAGTGTGGGGTATGGGGGAGCTTTCTTT. Its translation: CAWSVGYGGAFF.

The J gene is TRBJ1-2, the V gene TRBV19; D remains ambiguous. The germline V gene encodes CDR1 LNHDA and CDR2 SQIVND (reference sequence). V shed 3 bases and J shed 4 bases, with 15 bases lying between them. The CDR3 is 15 amino acids. CDR3 sequence reads: CASSMTGRGSYGYTF. CDR3 nucleotide sequence: TGTGCCAGTAGTATGACGGGTCGCGGCAGCTATGGCTACACCTTC.

V gene TRBV5-4 combines with J gene TRBJ2-7; D gene uncertain. The V end was cut by 2 bases, the J end by 3 bases, with 9 bases between. Germline CDR1 and CDR2: SGHNT and YYREEE (reference sequence). The CDR3 contains 13 residues. The CDR3 region is CASSLGQLYEQYF. CDR3 sequence (DNA): TGTGCCAGCAGCTTAGGTCAGCTCTACGAGCAGTACTTC.